The 20 T cell receptor beta chains reported below all come from one sample, sequenced in a study of blood T cell repertoires in COVID-19 (dated by TCRdb to the early 2020s). The library was generated by the immunoSEQ multiplex PCR assay. As stored in TCRdb, this immuneACCESS dataset retains in-frame rearrangements with V and J assigned. A fraction of the clones does not appear; measured against another copy, unresolved V genes explain less than half of the discrepancy, and the remainder lacks a known reason. Present in this sample are 45,000 or so clones, around 82% of which were seen just once. Approximately 14% of the sample belongs to the ten largest clones. The sequencing input was peripheral blood. These receptors were obtained from a human donor in a cohort sampled during active COVID-19.

This clone was recorded once. The chain couples TRBV21-1 to TRBJ2-1; TRBD2, the D gene given by the table, was not confirmed from the DNA. TRBV21-1 is marked as a pseudogene. There are 17 residues in the CDR3. Here the CDR3 reads CASSRLAGDSSYNEQFF. The CDR3 coding sequence is TGTGCCAGCAGCAGACTAGCGGGAGATAGCTCCTACAATGAGCAGTTCTTC.

V gene TRBV7-2 combines with J gene TRBJ2-3, with 10 bases identical to TRBD1. V shed 5 bases and J 1 base; nucleotides not matched to a gene: 6. CDR1 is SGHTA, CDR2 FQGNSA, per germline. The CDR3 spans 16 residues. CDR3 sequence: CASSPGTGAGTDTQYF. In DNA, the CDR3 is TGTGCCAGCAGCCCAGGGACAGGGGCGGGCACAGATACGCAGTATTTT. The whole variable domain, remainder taken from reference TRBV7-2 and TRBJ2-3, is GAGVSQSPSNKVTEKGKDVELRCDPISGHTALYWYRQSLGQGLEFLIYFQGNSAPDKSGLPSDRFSAERTGGSVSTLTIQRTQQEDSAVYLCASSPGTGAGTDTQYFGPGTRLTVL.

The chain couples TRBV19 to TRBJ2-6, with a tentative D call TRBD1 (6 bases). The CDR3 has 17 amino acids. The germline V gene has CDR1 LNHDA and CDR2 SQIVND (reference sequence). Trimming shortened V by 9 bases and J by 0 bases, and 18 bases separated the two germline ends. CDR3 sequence: CASSPQGQPSGANVLTF. The CDR3 bases are TGTGCCAGCAGTCCTCAGGGGCAACCCTCTGGGGCCAACGTCCTGACTTTC.

The chain joins TRBV29-1 to TRBJ2-5, with D unresolved. The V gene's germline CDR1 is SQVTM and CDR2 ANQGSEA. The V end was cut by 8 bases, the J end by 4 bases, with 17 bases between. The CDR3 totals 13 residues. In DNA form, the CDR3 reads TGCAGCATCGACAAAGCTGGCGCAGAGACCCAGTACTTC. This sequence encodes CSIDKAGAETQYF.

This rearrangement joins TRBV5-1 to TRBJ2-5, with 9 bases that match TRBD1. CDR3 length: 16 amino acids. CDR1 SGHRS and CDR2 YFSETQ come from the germline V gene. V lost 1 base to trimming and J lost 2 bases; unmatched junction nucleotides: 6. CDR3 in DNA: TGCGCCAGCAGCTTGACCGGGACAGGGTTGCAAGAGACCCAGTACTTC. Translated: CASSLTGTGLQETQYF.

CDR3 nucleotide sequence: TGTGCCACCAGTTGGGGGGCTGGGGCCAACGTCCTGACTTTC. Amino acid sequence: CATSWGAGANVLTF. This sequence joins TRBV24-1 and TRBJ2-6, with D tentatively TRBD2 (6 bases). Trimming shortened V by 6 bases and J by 2 bases, and 7 bases separated the two germline ends. Germline V gene lookup returns CDR1 KGHDR and CDR2 SFDVKD. The CDR3 consists of 14 residues.

J is TRBJ1-1 and V is TRBV20-1; no firm D call. V gave up 3 bases and J gave up 0 bases, with 14 bases separating them. Per germline, CDR1 DFQATT and CDR2 SNEGSKA (reference sequence). This CDR3 is built from 15 residues. The CDR3 coding sequence is TGCAGTGCTAGTTCTGGAGGGAACTTGAACACTGAAGCTTTCTTT. It specifies CSASSGGNLNTEAFF.

This CDR3 reads CASSQPGTGNRGELFF. In nucleotides, the CDR3 is TGTGCCAGCAGTCAACCCGGGACAGGGAATAGAGGGGAGCTGTTTTTT. This chain joins TRBV27 and TRBJ2-2, with 9 bases lining up with TRBD1. The length of the CDR3 is 16 residues. In germline, CDR1 is MNHEY, CDR2 SMNVEV (reference sequence). The ends lost 5 bases at V and 8 bases at J; junction bases unmatched: 12.

The chain links TRBV28 to TRBJ2-7, with 12 bases lining up with TRBD1. CDR3 length equals 15 residues. The germline gives CDR1 MDHEN, CDR2 SYDVKM. Trimming cost V 4 bases and J 6 bases; bases outside gene matches: 7. CDR3: CASSSPGTGGGEQYF. CDR3 bases: TGTGCCAGCAGTTCACCAGGGACAGGGGGCGGCGAGCAGTACTTC.

V usage is TRBV5-4 and J usage is TRBJ2-3, with D possibly TRBD2 on 6 matching bases. V was trimmed by 3 bases and J by 3 bases, leaving 11 bases between them. The CDR3 runs to 14 residues. CDR1 SGHNT and CDR2 YYREEE come from the germline V gene (reference sequence). CDR3 amino acids: CASSSPEGTDTQYF. CDR3 DNA sequence: TGTGCCAGCAGCTCTCCGGAGGGGACAGATACGCAGTATTTT.

The chain carries TRBV6-5 and TRBJ1-1; TRBD1 matches at 10 bases. Germline V gives CDR1 MNHEY, CDR2 SVGAGI. This CDR3 comprises 15 residues. V was clipped by 6 bases and J by 5 bases; unmatched bases: 9. This CDR3 is CASSPETGGSTEAFF. Here the CDR3 DNA reads TGTGCCAGCAGCCCCGAGACAGGGGGCAGTACTGAAGCTTTCTTT.

This clone was recorded once. V is TRBV5-6 and J is TRBJ1-1; D is possibly TRBD1 (5 bases). The CDR3 has 13 amino acids. Trimming stripped 4 bases from V and 7 bases from J, with 14 bases between. Per the germline V gene, CDR1 is SGHDT and CDR2 is YYEEEE. CDR3 protein: CASSLSGLREAFF. DNA for the CDR3: TGTGCCAGCAGCCTATCGGGACTGCGTGAAGCTTTCTTT.

The chain is built from TRBV6-4 and TRBJ1-5; the D gene is possibly TRBD1 (5 bases). The CDR3 extends over 12 amino acids. Per the germline V gene, CDR1 is MRHNA and CDR2 is SNTAGT. V lost 8 bases, J lost 9 bases, and 14 bases lay in between. The CDR3: CASGTGGLPQHF. The CDR3 DNA is TGTGCCAGCGGGACGGGGGGGTTGCCCCAGCATTTT.

The chain uses TRBV7-8 and TRBJ2-4; D perhaps matches TRBD2 (7 bases). The CDR3 contains 14 residues. CDR1 and CDR2 from the germline V gene are SGHVS and FQNEAQ. Trimming left V 4 bases short and J 6 bases short, with 13 bases between. Written as DNA, the CDR3 is TGTGCCAGCAGCTCGGGGGGCTTGGTAAACATTCAGTACTTC. Its translation is CASSSGGLVNIQYF.

V and J are TRBV18 and TRBJ2-1, with 7 nucleotides matching TRBD1. The germline V gene has CDR1 KGHSH and CDR2 LQKENI. CDR3 length: 13 residues. With 5 bases clipped from V and 6 bases from J, the junction kept 4 bases outside the gene matches. The CDR3 DNA follows: TGTGCCAGCTCAAGACAGGGCAGCAATGAGCAGTTCTTC. It translates to CASSRQGSNEQFF. Using reference TRBV18 and TRBJ2-1 for the parts outside the CDR3, the full variable domain is NAGVMQNPRHLVRRRGQEARLRCSPMKGHSHVYWYRQLPEEGLKFMVYLQKENIIDESGMPKERFSAEFPKEGPSILRIQQVVRGDSAAYFCASSRQGSNEQFFGPGTRLTVL.

The J gene is TRBJ1-1, the V gene TRBV7-2, with 8 bases matching TRBD1. CDR3 length: 15 amino acids. The V gene end was trimmed by 1 base and the J gene end by 4 bases; junction bases not matched to a gene: 5. Germline V gene lookup returns CDR1 SGHTA and CDR2 FQGNSA. The CDR3 coding sequence is TGTGCCAGCAGCTTAGGGTCAGGGGGCGTCACTGAAGCTTTCTTT. Its protein product is CASSLGSGGVTEAFF. Supplemented by reference TRBV7-2 and TRBJ1-1, the full variable domain reads GAGVSQSPSNKVTEKGKDVELRCDPISGHTALYWYRQSLGQGLEFLIYFQGNSAPDKSGLPSDRFSAERTGGSVSTLTIQRTQQEDSAVYLCASSLGSGGVTEAFFGQGTRLTVV.

The chain employs TRBV25-1 and TRBJ2-1; TRBD2 matches 8 bases. The CDR3 covers 15 residues. Trimming cost V 1 base and J 2 bases; bases outside gene matches: 1. Germline values: CDR1 MGHDK, CDR2 SYGVNS. CDR3 in amino acids: CASSESGRAYNEQFF. The CDR3 DNA is TGTGCCAGCAGTGAATCCGGGAGGGCCTACAATGAGCAGTTCTTC.

As DNA, the CDR3 is TGCGCCAGCAGTGAGGGTAGCGGGGGGAAAGAGACCCAGTACTTC. It yields the protein CASSEGSGGKETQYF. The rearrangement uses TRBV10-2 and TRBJ2-5, with TRBD2 matching 10 bases. The V segment lost 2 bases and the J segment 3 bases; nucleotides outside the gene matches: 3. Germline-derived CDR1 and CDR2 are WSHSY and SAAADI. The CDR3 has 15 amino acids.

In the case of this clone: A junction boundary mismatches the germline segment, possibly from a read error. The chain is built from TRBV7-7 and TRBJ2-1; 7 nucleotides line up with TRBD2. This CDR3 region has 15 residues. The germline gives CDR1 SSHAT, CDR2 FNYEAQ (reference sequence). The CDR3 sequence: CASSRAGNDHNEQFF. CDR3 bases: TGTGCTAGCAGCCGAGCGGGGAACGACCACAATGAGCAGTTCTTC.

Comment on this clone: One end of the junction does not line up with germline, which may come from a read error. V is TRBV7-2 and J is TRBJ1-1; D ambiguous. The CDR3 is 14 amino acids. CDR1 and CDR2 (germline): SGHTA, FQGNSA. CDR3 sequence: CASSLGSVNAEAFF. CDR3 in DNA: TGTGCCAGCAGCTTAGGTTCAGTGAACGCTGAAGCTTTCTTT.